Described below is a single T cell receptor (beta chain) sequence and its context. This record belongs to a study of control samples from healthy donors and cancer patients. The CDR3 runs 14 residues. The germline CDR1 and CDR2 sequences are LNHDA and SQIVND (reference sequence). Trimming pared 2 bases from V and 3 bases from J, leaving 10 bases between. Here immunoSEQ multiplex PCR was the method, and the copy in TCRdb shows in-frame clones only, minus some. Here the sample spans 200,000 or so clones, 90% to 95% being singletons. The clonotype originates from a man aged 30 to 45 in good health. The rearrangement joins TRBV19 to TRBJ1-2; the D gene is possibly TRBD1 (5 bases). Sequenced sample: blood. The CDR3 region has the DNA TGTGCCAGTAGTATAAGTCGGGGCTACTATGGCTACACCTTC. Translation: CASSISRGYYGYTF.